The following is a T cell receptor beta chain sequence with its context. The data were taken from a study of blood T cell repertoires in COVID-19. Methods used by the authors: Counts of nucleated cells, estimated from reference gene primer amplification, were obtained. Repertoires were generated with immunoSEQ multiplex PCR, while TCRdb's copy carries only in-frame clones and drops some. The V and J calls and the clone size are those of that table, but D and trimming were determined from the DNA. The sample holds 95,000 to 100,000 clones, around 87% seen once. The CDR3 totals 19 residues. Losses at the gene ends were 2 bases for V and 1 base for J; bases not matched to a gene: 12. The V gene's germline CDR1 is MNHEY and CDR2 SMNVEV (reference sequence).

This TCR was sampled from a woman in her twenties or thirties with acute or convalescent COVID-19. The source material was peripheral blood. This chain connects TRBV27 to TRBJ2-2; 8 bases are a match to TRBD1. CDR3 in amino acids: CASSLRVHWGQVNTGELFF. The CDR3 nucleotides are TGTGCCAGCAGTTTAAGAGTTCATTGGGGACAGGTGAACACCGGGGAGCTGTTTTTT.